The sequence of this T cell receptor (beta chain) was determined in a study of OX40 agonist ivuxolimab in advanced cancers. Whole-study context: Dosing consisted of intravenous ivuxolimab at 0.01 to 10 mg/kg every 2 weeks.

At cycle 4 day 1, cycle 7 day 1, and baseline, blood was sampled. Clones were read by immunoSEQ multiplex PCR, and TCRdb kept only the in-frame ones, dropping some. The data contain 67,000 or so clones, 85% to 90% of them seen just once; the ten biggest clones take up approximately 1.1%. This clone was counted only a few times. Between the trimmed V and J ends, which lost 6 bases and 8 bases, there was a span of 9 bases. The germline CDR1 and CDR2 sequences are MNHEY and SVGAGI. There are 11 residues in the CDR3. The source is an adult with an advanced solid tumor such as melanoma, head and neck, liver or kidney cancer. Sequenced material: CD4+ or CD8+ T cells sorted from blood, taken in a trial of the OX40 agonist ivuxolimab. The chain combines TRBV6-5 with TRBJ2-3; TRBD1 is a possible D gene (5 bases). The CDR3 DNA reads TGTGCCAGCAGGTACAGGAGTACGCAGTATTTT. Translated, it gives CASRYRSTQYF.